This is a list of T cell receptor beta chains from one sample in a study of lymphopenia after photon versus proton radiotherapy. Clones were sequenced by immunoSEQ multiplex PCR, and TCRdb holds only the in-frame ones, with some missing. The table has around 30,000 clones, 89% seen once; the top ten hold approximately 7%. Sequencing used peripheral blood, obtained from a patient treated with proton-based radiotherapy. The receptors were sampled from a woman in her seventies with pancreatic cancer. Some clones in this sample may be carry-over from other donors' samples. CDR3s include the opening cysteine and the closing phenylalanine or tryptophan. Fields, in order: CDR3 protein, CDR3 DNA, J gene, D gene, clone size, V gene. The D gene is left open where the match is weak. Only some rows state a clone size, as once, few, many or a class for expanded clones.

CASSLTGGTNEKLFF | TGTGCCAGCAGCCTCACGGGGGGAACTAATGAAAAACTGTTTTTT | TRBJ1-4 | . | . | TRBV5-4
CASSEKGEWTEAFF | TGTGCCAGCAGTGAAAAGGGGGAATGGACTGAAGCTTTCTTT | TRBJ1-1 | . | . | TRBV2
CASSPNSRDARALSEQYF | TGTGCCAGCAGCCCTAATTCCCGGGACGCCCGAGCCTTATCCGAGCAGTACTTC | TRBJ2-7 | . | . | TRBV7-2
CAISESKSGGKETQYF | TGTGCCATCAGTGAGTCGAAGAGCGGGGGGAAAGAGACCCAGTACTTC | TRBJ2-5 | TRBD2 | . | TRBV10-3
CATLTGLYGYTF | TGTGCCACCCTTACAGGGCTCTATGGCTACACCTTC | TRBJ1-2 | . | once | TRBV6-5
CASSLTAYRVNSGNTIYF | TGTGCCAGCAGTTTAACGGCTTACAGGGTGAACTCTGGAAACACCATATATTTT | TRBJ1-3 | . | . | TRBV28
CASNTAGDYNEQFF | TGCGCCAGCAACACAGCGGGAGACTACAATGAGCAGTTCTTC | TRBJ2-1 | TRBD2 | . | TRBV5-1
CAISDTLRGNYEQYF | TGTGCCATCAGTGATACGTTGAGGGGGAATTACGAGCAGTACTTC | TRBJ2-7 | . | . | TRBV10-3
CASSSPRTGGYEQYF | TGTGCCAGCAGTTCCCCCCGGACGGGGGGCTACGAGCAGTACTTC | TRBJ2-7 | TRBD2 | . | TRBV27
CASSDRRGSGNTIYF | TGTGCCAGCAGCGACAGACGGGGATCTGGAAACACCATATATTTT | TRBJ1-3 | . | . | TRBV11-2
CASNPGTSVSEQYF | TGCGCCAGCAACCCCGGGACTAGCGTTTCCGAGCAGTACTTC | TRBJ2-7 | TRBD2 | . | TRBV10-2